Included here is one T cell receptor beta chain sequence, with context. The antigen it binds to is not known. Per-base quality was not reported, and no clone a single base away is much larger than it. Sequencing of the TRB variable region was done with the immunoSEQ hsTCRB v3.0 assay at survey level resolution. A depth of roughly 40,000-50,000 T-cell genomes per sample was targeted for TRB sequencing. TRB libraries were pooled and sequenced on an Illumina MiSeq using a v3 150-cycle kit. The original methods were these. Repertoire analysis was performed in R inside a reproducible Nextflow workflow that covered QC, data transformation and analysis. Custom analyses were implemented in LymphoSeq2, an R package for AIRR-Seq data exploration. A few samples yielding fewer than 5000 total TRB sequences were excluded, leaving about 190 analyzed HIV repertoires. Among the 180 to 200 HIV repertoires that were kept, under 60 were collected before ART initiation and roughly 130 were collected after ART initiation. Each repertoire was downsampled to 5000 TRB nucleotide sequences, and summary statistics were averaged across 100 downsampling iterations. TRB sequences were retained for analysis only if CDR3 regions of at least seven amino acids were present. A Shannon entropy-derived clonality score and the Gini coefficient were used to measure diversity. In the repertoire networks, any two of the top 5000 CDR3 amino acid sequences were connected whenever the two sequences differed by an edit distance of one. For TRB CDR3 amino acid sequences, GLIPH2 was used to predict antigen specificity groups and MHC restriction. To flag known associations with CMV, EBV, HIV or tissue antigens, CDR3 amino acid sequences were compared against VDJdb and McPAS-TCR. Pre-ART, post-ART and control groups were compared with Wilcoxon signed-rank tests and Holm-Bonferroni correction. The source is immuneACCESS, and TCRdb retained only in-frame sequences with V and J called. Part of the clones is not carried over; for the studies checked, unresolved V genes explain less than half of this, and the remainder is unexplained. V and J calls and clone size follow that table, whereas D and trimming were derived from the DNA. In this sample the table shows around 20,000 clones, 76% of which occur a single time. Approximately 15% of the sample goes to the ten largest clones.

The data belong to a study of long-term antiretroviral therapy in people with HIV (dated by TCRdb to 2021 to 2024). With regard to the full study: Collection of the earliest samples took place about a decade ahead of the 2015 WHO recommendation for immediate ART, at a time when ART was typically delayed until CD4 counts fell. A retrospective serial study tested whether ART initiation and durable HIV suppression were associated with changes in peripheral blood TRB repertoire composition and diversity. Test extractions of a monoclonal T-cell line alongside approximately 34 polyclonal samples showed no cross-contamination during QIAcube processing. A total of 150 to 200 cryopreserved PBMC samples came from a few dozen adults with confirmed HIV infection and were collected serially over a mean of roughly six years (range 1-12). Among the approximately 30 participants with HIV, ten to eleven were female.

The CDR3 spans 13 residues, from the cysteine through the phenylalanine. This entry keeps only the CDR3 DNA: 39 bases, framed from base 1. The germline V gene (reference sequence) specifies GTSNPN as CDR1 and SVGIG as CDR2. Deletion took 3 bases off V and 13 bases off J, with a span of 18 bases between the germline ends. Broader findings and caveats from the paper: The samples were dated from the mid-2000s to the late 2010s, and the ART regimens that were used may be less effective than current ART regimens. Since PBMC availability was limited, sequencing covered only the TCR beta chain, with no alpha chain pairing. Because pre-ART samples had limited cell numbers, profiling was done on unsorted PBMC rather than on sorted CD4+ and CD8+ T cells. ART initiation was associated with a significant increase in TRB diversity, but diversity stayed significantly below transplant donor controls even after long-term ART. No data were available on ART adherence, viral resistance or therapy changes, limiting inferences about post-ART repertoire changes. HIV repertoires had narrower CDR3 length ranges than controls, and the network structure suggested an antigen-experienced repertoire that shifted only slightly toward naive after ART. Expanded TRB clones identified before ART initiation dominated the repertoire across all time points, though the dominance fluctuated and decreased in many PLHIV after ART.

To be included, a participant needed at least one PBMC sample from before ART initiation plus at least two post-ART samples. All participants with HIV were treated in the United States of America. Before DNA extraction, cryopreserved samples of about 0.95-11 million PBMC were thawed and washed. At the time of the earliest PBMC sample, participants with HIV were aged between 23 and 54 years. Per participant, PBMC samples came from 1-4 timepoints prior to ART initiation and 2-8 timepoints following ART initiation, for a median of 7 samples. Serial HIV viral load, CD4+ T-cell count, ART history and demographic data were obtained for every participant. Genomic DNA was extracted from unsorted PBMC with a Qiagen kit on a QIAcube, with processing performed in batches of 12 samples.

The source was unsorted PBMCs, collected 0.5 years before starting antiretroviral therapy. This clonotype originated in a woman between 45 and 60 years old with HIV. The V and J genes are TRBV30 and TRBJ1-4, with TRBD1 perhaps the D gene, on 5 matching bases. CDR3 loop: CAWRLTGSGRLFF. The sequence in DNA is TGTGCCTGGAGGCTTACAGGTAGTGGCAGACTGTTTTTT.